One T cell receptor (beta chain) is described in this entry. The antigen it recognizes is unknown. Being one base from a much bigger clone, this may be a read error. This entry belongs to a study of T cells in Graves' hyperthyroidism and ophthalmopathy (dated by TCRdb to the late 2010s). Context from the whole study: Peripheral blood was collected at initial diagnosis, before any treatment. After sampling, hyperthyroidism patients received methimazole starting at 30 mg daily, and ophthalmopathy patients received high-dose intravenous methylprednisolone. In more than 5 Graves' hyperthyroidism patients, the study also compared T-cell repertoires from thyroid tissue with T-cell repertoires from blood. TCR V-J signatures able to tell the groups apart were searched for in a discovery cohort of around 95 patients, of whom more than 40 had Graves' ophthalmopathy and roughly 57 had stable Graves' hyperthyroidism. The approximately 100 discovery patients were randomly split 7:3 into training and test sets. Prospective prediction of ophthalmopathy was tested in an independent validation cohort of under 20 hyperthyroidism patients and around 16 patients who later progressed to ophthalmopathy. According to the paper, TCR Vbeta CDR3 sequencing was carried out on approximately 140 peripheral blood samples, which came from about 45 ophthalmopathy, under 85 hyperthyroidism and about 17 progressor patients. On the study overall, not on this receptor specifically: A model built on a 13 V-J signature distinguished ophthalmopathy from stable hyperthyroidism, reaching 87.88% sensitivity and under 84% specificity in cross-validation and 80%/75% in testing. Sample size was not statistically predetermined, and investigators were not blinded to group allocation. In validation, the model predicted progression to ophthalmopathy with about 71% sensitivity and over 72% specificity, a median of 6.5 months before onset. Blood samples also contained most of the expanded thyroid clonotypes (frequency above 0.001), which suggests that blood repertoires may reflect thyroid immune responses.

The CDR3 covers 14 residues, taking in both the cysteine and the phenylalanine. CDR3 DNA is the only sequence kept; it has 42 bases, read in frame from the first base. The germline V gene (reference sequence) provides CDR1 DFQATT and CDR2 SNEGSKA. V is cut by 2 bases and J by 0 bases, and the space between the germline ends is 9 bases. Stable Graves' hyperthyroidism was defined as no progression to ophthalmopathy during 18 months of follow-up. The hyperthyroidism patients were between 18 and 65 years old and newly diagnosed, with a disease duration of less than 2 months. Any patient with an uncontrolled infection, another autoimmune disease, pregnancy or lactation was excluded. Clinical symptoms, serum thyroxine and TRAb, thyroid ultrasound, and orbital computed tomography formed the basis for the diagnoses. PBMCs were isolated from roughly 10 ml of fresh peripheral blood by Ficoll-Paque density gradient centrifugation. Trizol reagent was used to extract total RNA, and RNA quality was then checked on an Agilent 2100 Bioanalyzer.

The TCR beta CDR3 regions were amplified from the RNA transcripts. A first-round RT-PCR of the TCR CDR3 used the HTBI primer set with the Qiagen OneStep RT-PCR kit. Libraries were constructed in a second round of multiplex PCR, after which size selection and purification were performed. Paired-end sequencing of the libraries was performed with 100 bp reads on an Illumina HiSeq2000. The original pipeline was this. SOAPnuke was used to process the raw data, throwing out any read that contained adapters or uncalled bases, had a mean Phred below 15, or lacked an exact constant-primer or identifier match. High-quality paired reads were merged with COPE v1.2.5, and unique nucleotide sequences were defined as clonotypes. MiTCR v1.1 was used to align clonotypes to the IMGT TRBV, TRBD and TRBJ reference segments. The analysis included only V-J combinations with a frequency above 0.0001, which together covered 99.2% of the repertoires. The TCS score was defined as F50 (clonal expansion) divided by E x V (chaos), with BLOSUM62-based TCRdist calculated between CDR3 peptides within each V-J. Welch's t-statistics and random forest reduced several hundred V-J features to 10 to 15, which were used in a naive Bayes classifier (R e1071). Through fastp at Q25 and MiXCR, TCRdb rebuilt clones from the public reads, retaining in-frame beta chains. Each entry is one CDR3 protein sequence, shown with its most common DNA and genes. The V and J calls here are based on TCRdb, not the publication. Recorded for this sample are roughly 380,000 distinct CDR3 sequences; roughly 13% of them occurred a single time. The ten largest clones represent approximately 10% of the sample.

Sequenced: blood. This sequence originates from a woman in her sixties or seventies with Graves' hyperthyroidism. The chain links TRBV20-1 with TRBJ2-3; a confident D gene designation cannot be given. The CDR3: CSARRTESTDTQYF. The bases are TGCAGTGCTAGAAGAACGGAGAGCACAGATACGCAGTATTTT.